These 16 T cell receptor beta chains came from one sample sequenced in a study of blood T cell repertoires in COVID-19. Sequencing used immunoSEQ multiplex PCR; TCRdb keeps in-frame clones, though not all of them. The sample holds 100,000 to 150,000 clones; roughly three quarters are singletons and the top ten take approximately 8%. The sequencing input was peripheral blood. These receptors were obtained from a human donor in a cohort sampled during active COVID-19.

The chain is built from TRBV11-2 and TRBJ2-7; TRBD2 aligns across 9 bases. This CDR3 contains 16 residues. Per germline, CDR1 SGHAT and CDR2 FQNNGV. After removal of 7 bases from V and 2 bases from J, the junction contained 12 bases not matched to a gene. The CDR3, as DNA: TGTGCCAGCAAAGGGGAGGCAGCGGGAGGTACCTACGAGCAGTACTTC. Its translation is CASKGEAAGGTYEQYF.

The rearrangement links TRBV2 to TRBJ2-6, with TRBD2 matching 8 bases. With 8 bases clipped from V and 0 bases from J, the junction kept 6 bases outside the gene matches. Germline assignment: CDR1 SNHLY and CDR2 FYNNEI. The CDR3 consists of 16 residues. CDR3 coding DNA: TGTGCCAGCTCGGGGGGGGTCCGCTCTGGGGCCAACGTCCTGACTTTC. Translating gives CASSGGVRSGANVLTF.

The genes are TRBV5-1 and TRBJ2-7; a weak D match, TRBD2 (5 bases). With 0 bases removed from V and 2 bases from J, the gap between germline ends came to 9 bases. CDR1 is SGHRS and CDR2 is YFSETQ in the germline V gene. The CDR3 covers 14 residues. The CDR3: CASSLDGDTYEQYF. The CDR3 bases are TGCGCCAGCAGCTTGGACGGGGATACCTACGAGCAGTACTTC.

V gene TRBV15 combines with J gene TRBJ1-2; D call uncertain. The CDR3 runs to 13 residues. V dropped 6 bases and J dropped 1 base, with 9 bases sitting between them. The germline V gene has CDR1 LNHNV and CDR2 YYDKDF (reference sequence). CDR3 coding DNA: TGTGCCACCAGGGCAGAAGTTAACTATGGCTACACCTTC. It specifies CATRAEVNYGYTF.

The rearrangement joins TRBV7-9 to TRBJ2-7; unclear D gene. Trimming removed 2 bases from V and 5 bases from J, with 13 bases in between. Per the germline V gene, CDR1 is SEHNR and CDR2 is FQNEAQ (reference sequence). This CDR3 is 14 amino acids long. CDR3 sequence reads: CASSLLSRLNEQYF. CDR3 nucleotide sequence: TGTGCCAGCAGCTTATTGTCGCGGCTAAACGAGCAGTACTTC.

A few counts support this clone. The V and J genes are TRBV7-8 and TRBJ1-2; possibly TRBD1 for D (6 bases). The CDR3 spans 17 residues. V lost 7 bases, J lost 0 bases, and 21 bases lay in between. CDR1 is SGHVS and CDR2 is FQNEAQ in the germline V gene. CDR3 in amino acids: CASTSRPRDTSNYGYTF. The CDR3, as DNA: TGTGCCAGCACCTCACGGCCACGGGACACTTCTAACTATGGCTACACCTTC.

This chain connects TRBV12-3 or TRBV12-4 to TRBJ1-1; D unclear. The CDR3 loop spans 13 amino acids. The V gene lost 5 bases and the J gene lost 1 base, with 8 bases spanning the gap. The CDR3 coding sequence is TGTGCCAGCAGTATTCCGGGGAACACTGAAGCTTTCTTT. Its protein product is CASSIPGNTEAFF.

The chain combines TRBV5-5 with TRBJ2-7; TRBD1 might be the D (5 bases). Trimming pared 0 bases from V and 7 bases from J, leaving 11 bases between. Germline-derived CDR1 and CDR2 are SGHKS and YYEKEE (reference sequence). This CDR3 region has 13 residues. CDR3 loop: CASSLAYRYEQYF. The CDR3 DNA is TGTGCCAGCAGCTTGGCGTACAGGTATGAGCAGTACTTC.

This rearrangement joins TRBV4-1 to TRBJ2-7; the D gene is possibly TRBD1 (5 bases). The CDR3 covers 16 residues. With 0 bases removed from V and 1 base from J, the gap between germline ends came to 13 bases. In germline, CDR1 is MGHRA, CDR2 YSYEKL. The CDR3 nucleotides are TGCGCCAGCAGCCAAGAGGGCCAGCCAGGGTCCTACGAGCAGTACTTC. This encodes CASSQEGQPGSYEQYF.

This clone was observed a single time. The chain uses TRBV6-1 and TRBJ2-7; 8 positions agree with TRBD1. V lost 0 bases and J lost 3; bases outside the gene matches: 7. This CDR3 region has 16 residues. CDR1 and CDR2 from the germline V gene are MNHNS and SASEGT. CDR3 sequence reads: CASSEADWTGSYEQYF. The DNA of the CDR3 is TGTGCCAGCAGTGAAGCCGATTGGACAGGGAGCTACGAGCAGTACTTC.

This clone was picked up one time. The chain uses TRBV27 and TRBJ2-7, with D tentatively TRBD2 (6 bases). The CDR3 spans 14 residues. Trimming removed 5 bases from V and 2 bases from J, with 13 bases in between. Germline CDR1 is MNHEY and CDR2 is SMNVEV (reference sequence). This CDR3 reads CASSLTSPPYEQYF. The CDR3 DNA sequence: TGTGCCAGCAGTCTCACTAGCCCGCCCTACGAGCAGTACTTC.

The chain joins TRBV5-5 to TRBJ2-7; 8 bases match TRBD2. This CDR3 region has 15 residues. V trimming: 2 bases; J trimming: 0 bases; junction bases outside the gene matches: 4. Germline CDR1 and CDR2: SGHKS and YYEKEE (reference sequence). Here the CDR3 DNA reads TGTGCCAGCAGCTTTACCACTAGCGGCTCCTACGAGCAGTACTTC. It translates to CASSFTTSGSYEQYF.

This clone was found once. The V call is TRBV25-1, the J call TRBJ1-1; TRBD1 is a possible D gene (6 bases). Germline lookup yields CDR1 MGHDK and CDR2 SYGVNS. The CDR3 is made up of 15 amino acids. V was pared by 8 bases and J by 4 bases, with 20 bases between. In DNA, the CDR3 is TGTGCCAGCGGACAGCTGGGCAGGGGCGCCACTGAAGCTTTCTTT. It yields the protein CASGQLGRGATEAFF.

The chain joins TRBV5-1 to TRBJ1-6; 9 bases fit TRBD1. The CDR3 consists of 16 residues. With V trimmed by 4 bases and J by 4 bases, 6 bases remained unmatched. Germline CDR1 SGHRS, CDR2 YFSETQ. The CDR3 sequence is CASSQGTGFYNSPLHF. The CDR3 DNA reads TGCGCCAGCAGCCAAGGGACAGGGTTTTATAATTCACCCCTCCACTTT.

The DNA for the CDR3 is TGTGCCATCAGTGATGAGACAGGGGGTGGCGAGCAGTACTTC. It is translated as CAISDETGGGEQYF. The V call is TRBV10-3, the J call TRBJ2-7; 9 positions agree with TRBD1. Germline V gene sequence: CDR1 ENHRY, CDR2 SYGVKD. The V gene end was trimmed by 3 bases and the J gene end by 6 bases; junction bases not matched to a gene: 6. CDR3 length: 14 amino acids.

The rearrangement uses TRBV6-4 and TRBJ1-5, with TRBD1 matching over 9 bases. Germline CDR1 reads MRHNA; CDR2 reads SNTAGT. V dropped 6 bases and J dropped 4; count of bases not matched to a gene: 4. The CDR3 is made up of 14 amino acids. Here the CDR3 reads CASSQTGGNQPQHF. The CDR3 nucleotides read TGTGCCAGCAGCCAGACAGGGGGGAATCAGCCCCAGCATTTT.